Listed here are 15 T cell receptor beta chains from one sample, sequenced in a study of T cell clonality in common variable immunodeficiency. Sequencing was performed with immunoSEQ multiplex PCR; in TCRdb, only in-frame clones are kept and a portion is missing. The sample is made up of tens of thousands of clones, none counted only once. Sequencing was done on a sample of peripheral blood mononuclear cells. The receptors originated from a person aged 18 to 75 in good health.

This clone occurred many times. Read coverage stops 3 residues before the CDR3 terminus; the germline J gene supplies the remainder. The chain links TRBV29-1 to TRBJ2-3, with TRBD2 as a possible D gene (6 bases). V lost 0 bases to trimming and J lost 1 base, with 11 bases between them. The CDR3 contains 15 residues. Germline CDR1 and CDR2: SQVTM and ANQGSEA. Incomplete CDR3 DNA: TGCAGCGTTGAAGATTGGGTAGCGGGCACAGATACG. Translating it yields CSVEDWVAGTDT. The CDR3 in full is CSVEDWVAGTDTQYF.

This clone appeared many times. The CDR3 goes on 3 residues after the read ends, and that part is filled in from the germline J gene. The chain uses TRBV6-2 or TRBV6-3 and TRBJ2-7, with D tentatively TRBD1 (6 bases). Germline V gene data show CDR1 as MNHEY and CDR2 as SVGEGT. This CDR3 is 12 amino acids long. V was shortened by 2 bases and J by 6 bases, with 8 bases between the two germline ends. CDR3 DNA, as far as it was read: TGTGCCAGCAGTTACCAAGGGGGCGAG. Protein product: CASSYQGGE. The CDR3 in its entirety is CASSYQGGEQYF.

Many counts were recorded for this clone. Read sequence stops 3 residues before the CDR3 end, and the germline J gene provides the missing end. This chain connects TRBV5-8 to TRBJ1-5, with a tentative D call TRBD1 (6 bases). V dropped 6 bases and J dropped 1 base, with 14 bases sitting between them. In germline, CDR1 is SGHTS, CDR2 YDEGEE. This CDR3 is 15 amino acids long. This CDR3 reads CASNQGLISNQPQHF. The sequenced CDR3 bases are TGTGCCAGCAACCAGGGGCTAATAAGCAATCAGCCC.

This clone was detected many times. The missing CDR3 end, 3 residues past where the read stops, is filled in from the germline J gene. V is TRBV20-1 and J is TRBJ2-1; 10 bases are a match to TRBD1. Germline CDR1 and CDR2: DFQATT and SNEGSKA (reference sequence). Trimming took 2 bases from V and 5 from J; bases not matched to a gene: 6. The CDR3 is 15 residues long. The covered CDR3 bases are TGCAGTGCTAGACCCCCGGGACAGGGGAACAATGAG. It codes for CSARPPGQGNNE. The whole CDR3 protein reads CSARPPGQGNNEQFF.

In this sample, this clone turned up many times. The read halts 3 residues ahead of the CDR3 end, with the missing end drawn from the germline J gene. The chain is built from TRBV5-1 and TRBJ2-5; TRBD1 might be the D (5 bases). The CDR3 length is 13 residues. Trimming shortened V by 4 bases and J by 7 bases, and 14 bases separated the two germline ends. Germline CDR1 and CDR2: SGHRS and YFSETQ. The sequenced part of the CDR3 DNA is TGCGCCAGCAGCCCAGGGTTAGATTTGACC. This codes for CASSPGLDLT. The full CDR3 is CASSPGLDLTQYF.

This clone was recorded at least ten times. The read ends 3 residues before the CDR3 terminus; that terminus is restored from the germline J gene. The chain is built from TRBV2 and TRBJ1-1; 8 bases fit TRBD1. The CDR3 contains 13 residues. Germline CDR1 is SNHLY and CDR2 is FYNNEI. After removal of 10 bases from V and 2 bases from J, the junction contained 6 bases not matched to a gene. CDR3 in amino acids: CATQTGVNTEAFF. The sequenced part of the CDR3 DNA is TGTGCCACCCAGACAGGGGTTAACACTGAA. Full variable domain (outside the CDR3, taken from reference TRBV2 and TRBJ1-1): EPEVTQTPSHQVTQMGQEVILRCVPISNHLYFYWYRQILGQKVEFLVSFYNNEISEKSEIFDDQFSVERPDGSNFTLKIRSTKLEDSAMYFCATQTGVNTEAFFGQGTRLTVV.

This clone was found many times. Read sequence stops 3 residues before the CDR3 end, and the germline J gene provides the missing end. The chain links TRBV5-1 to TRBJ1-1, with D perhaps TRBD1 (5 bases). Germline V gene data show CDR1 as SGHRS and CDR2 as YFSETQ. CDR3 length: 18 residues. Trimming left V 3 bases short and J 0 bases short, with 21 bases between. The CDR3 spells CASSSGGRAWGMNTEAFF. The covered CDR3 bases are TGCGCCAGCAGCTCAGGTGGGAGGGCGTGGGGCATGAACACTGAA.

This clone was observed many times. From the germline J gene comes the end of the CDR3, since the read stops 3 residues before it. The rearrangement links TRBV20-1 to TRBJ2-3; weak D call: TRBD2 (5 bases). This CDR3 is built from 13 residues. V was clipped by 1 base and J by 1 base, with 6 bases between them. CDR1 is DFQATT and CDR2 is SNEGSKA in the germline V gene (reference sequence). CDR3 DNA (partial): TGCAGTGCTAGAGGGCGGGGCACAGATACG. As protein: CSARGRGTDT. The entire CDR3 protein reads CSARGRGTDTQYF.

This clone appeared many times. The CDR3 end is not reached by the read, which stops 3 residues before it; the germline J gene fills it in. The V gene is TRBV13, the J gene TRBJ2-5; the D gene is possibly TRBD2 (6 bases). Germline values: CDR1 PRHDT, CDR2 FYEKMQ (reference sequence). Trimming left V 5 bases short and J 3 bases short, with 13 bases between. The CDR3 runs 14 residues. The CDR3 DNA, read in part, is TGTGCCAGCAGCCCCCGGACGGGGGAAGAGACC. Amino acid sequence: CASSPRTGEET. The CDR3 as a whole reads CASSPRTGEETQYF. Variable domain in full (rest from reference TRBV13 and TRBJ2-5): AAGVIQSPRHLIKEKRETATLKCYPIPRHDTVYWYQQGPGQDPQFLISFYEKMQSDKGSIPDRFSAQQFSDYHSELNMSSLELGDSALYFCASSPRTGEETQYFGPGTRLLVL.

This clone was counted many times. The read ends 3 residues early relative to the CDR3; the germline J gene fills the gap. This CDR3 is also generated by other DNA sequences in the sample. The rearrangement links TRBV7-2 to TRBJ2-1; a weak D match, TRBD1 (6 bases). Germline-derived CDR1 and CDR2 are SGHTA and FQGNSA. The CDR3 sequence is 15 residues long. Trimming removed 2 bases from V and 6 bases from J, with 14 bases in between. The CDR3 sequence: CASSLQQGGSNEQFF. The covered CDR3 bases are TGTGCCAGCAGCTTACAACAGGGTGGGTCCAATGAG.

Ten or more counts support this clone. The CDR3 protein is CASSPGTSGRVNEQFF. The part of the CDR3 DNA that was read is TGCGCCAGCAGTCCTGGGACTAGCGGGAGGGTTAATGAG. The V gene is TRBV10-1, the J gene TRBJ2-1; 16 bases line up with TRBD2. The CDR3 end is not reached by the read, which stops 3 residues before it; the germline J gene fills it in. V shed 5 bases, J shed 7 bases, and the junction held 5 bases outside the gene matches. Germline V gene data show CDR1 as WNHNN and CDR2 as SYGVQD (reference sequence). CDR3 size: 16 residues.

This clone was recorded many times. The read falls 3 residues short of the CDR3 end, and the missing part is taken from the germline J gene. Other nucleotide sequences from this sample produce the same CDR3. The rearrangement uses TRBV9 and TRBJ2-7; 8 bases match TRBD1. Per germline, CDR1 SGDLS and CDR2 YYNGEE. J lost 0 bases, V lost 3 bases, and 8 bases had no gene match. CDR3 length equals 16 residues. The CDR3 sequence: CASSERGQAYSYEQYF. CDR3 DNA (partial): TGTGCCAGCAGCGAAAGGGGACAGGCCTACTCCTACGAG. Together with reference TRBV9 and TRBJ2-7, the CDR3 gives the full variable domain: DSGVTQTPKHLITATGQRVTLRCSPRSGDLSVYWYQQSLDQGLQFLIQYYNGEERAKGNILERFSAQQFPDLHSELNLSSLELGDSALYFCASSERGQAYSYEQYFGPGTRLTVT.

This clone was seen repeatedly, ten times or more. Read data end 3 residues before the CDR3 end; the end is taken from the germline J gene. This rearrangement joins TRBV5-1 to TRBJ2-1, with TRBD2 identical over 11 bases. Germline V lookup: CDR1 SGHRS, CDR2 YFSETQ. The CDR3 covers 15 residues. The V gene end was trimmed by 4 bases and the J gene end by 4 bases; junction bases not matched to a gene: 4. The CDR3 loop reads CASSPRLAGYNEQFF. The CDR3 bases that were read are TGCGCCAGCAGCCCACGACTAGCGGGATACAATGAG. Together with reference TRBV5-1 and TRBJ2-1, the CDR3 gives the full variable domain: KAGVTQTPRYLIKTRGQQVTLSCSPISGHRSVSWYQQTPGQGLQFLFEYFSETQRNKGNFPGRFSGRQFSNSRSEMNVSTLELGDSALYLCASSPRLAGYNEQFFGPGTRLTVL.

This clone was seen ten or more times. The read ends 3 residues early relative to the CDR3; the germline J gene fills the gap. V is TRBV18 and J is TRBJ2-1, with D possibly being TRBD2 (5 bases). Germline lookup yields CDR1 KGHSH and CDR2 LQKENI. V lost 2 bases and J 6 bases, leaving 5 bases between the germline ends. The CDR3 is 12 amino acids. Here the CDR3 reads CASSPEGNEQFF. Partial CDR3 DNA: TGTGCCAGCTCACCAGAGGGCAATGAG. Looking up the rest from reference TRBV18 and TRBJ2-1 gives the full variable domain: NAGVMQNPRHLVRRRGQEARLRCSPMKGHSHVYWYRQLPEEGLKFMVYLQKENIIDESGMPKERFSAEFPKEGPSILRIQQVVRGDSAAYFCASSPEGNEQFFGPGTRLTVL.

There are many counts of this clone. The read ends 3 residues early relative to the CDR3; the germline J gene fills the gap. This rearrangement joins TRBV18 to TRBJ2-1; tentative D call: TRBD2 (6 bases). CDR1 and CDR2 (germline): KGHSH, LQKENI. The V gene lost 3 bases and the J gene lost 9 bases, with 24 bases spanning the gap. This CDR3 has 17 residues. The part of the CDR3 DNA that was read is TGTGCCAGCTCACCGCCCCTACTTAGCGGCCGTAGCGGTGAG. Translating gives CASSPPLLSGRSGE. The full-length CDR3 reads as CASSPPLLSGRSGEQFF.